Below are 20 T cell receptor beta chains sequenced from a single sample in a study of blood T cell repertoires in COVID-19. Data came from immunoSEQ multiplex PCR; TCRdb stores just in-frame clones and leaves some out. The profile shows nearly 65,000 clones, around 84% of them singletons. Sequencing was performed on peripheral blood. The receptors were gathered from a human donor in a cohort sampled during active COVID-19.

The chain employs TRBV7-9 and TRBJ2-7, with D possibly matching TRBD2 (5 bases). CDR3 length equals 14 residues. V was cut by 5 bases and J by 2 bases, with 13 bases left in between. Germline lookup yields CDR1 SEHNR and CDR2 FQNEAQ (reference sequence). The DNA of the CDR3 is TGTGCCAGCAGCCTAAGTGAGGGCCCCTACGAGCAGTACTTC. Its protein product is CASSLSEGPYEQYF.

As regards this clone: The same CDR3 is also encoded by other DNA sequences in this sample. The V and J genes are TRBV12-3 or TRBV12-4 and TRBJ2-3; possibly TRBD1 for D (5 bases). The V end was cut by 2 bases, the J end by 4 bases, with 7 bases between. CDR3 length equals 13 residues. In DNA, the CDR3 is TGTGCCAGCAGTTTACAGGGATCAGATACGCAGTATTTT. Translation: CASSLQGSDTQYF.

This chain links TRBV2 with TRBJ1-3; the D is unclear. The CDR3 is 13 amino acids. Germline CDR1 reads SNHLY; CDR2 reads FYNNEI. Trimming left V 8 bases short and J 4 bases short, with 12 bases between. The CDR3 sequence: CASETGLGNTIYF. CDR3 bases: TGTGCCAGCGAGACCGGACTCGGAAACACCATATATTTT. Full variable domain (missing parts from reference TRBV2 and TRBJ1-3): EPEVTQTPSHQVTQMGQEVILRCVPISNHLYFYWYRQILGQKVEFLVSFYNNEISEKSEIFDDQFSVERPDGSNFTLKIRSTKLEDSAMYFCASETGLGNTIYFGEGSWLTVV.

The chain is built from TRBV11-2 and TRBJ2-3; the match to TRBD2 covers 9 bases. The germline CDR1 and CDR2 sequences are SGHAT and FQNNGV. This CDR3 is 18 amino acids long. With V trimmed by 1 base and J by 0 bases, 8 bases remained unmatched. The CDR3 sequence: CASSLAYVAGGSTDTQYF. DNA for the CDR3: TGTGCCAGCAGCTTAGCTTATGTTGCGGGAGGGAGCACAGATACGCAGTATTTT. Full variable domain (outside the CDR3, taken from reference TRBV11-2 and TRBJ2-3): EAGVAQSPRYKIIEKRQSVAFWCNPISGHATLYWYQQILGQGPKLLIQFQNNGVVDDSQLPKDRFSAERLKGVDSTLKIQPAKLEDSAVYLCASSLAYVAGGSTDTQYFGPGTRLTVL.

This rearrangement joins TRBV3-1 (or the pseudogene TRBV3-2) to TRBJ2-7; 7 bases agree with TRBD1. The CDR3 covers 12 residues. V trimming: 5 bases; J trimming: 5 bases; junction bases outside the gene matches: 3. Germline CDR1 LGHDT, CDR2 YNNKEL (reference sequence). DNA for the CDR3: TGTGCCAGCAGCTTCAGGGGGAACGAGCAGTACTTC. Translation: CASSFRGNEQYF.

CDR3 loop: CASAGYTSTDTQYF. The CDR3 DNA sequence: TGTGCTTCTGCGGGGTACACTAGCACAGATACGCAGTATTTT. J is TRBJ2-3 and V is TRBV6-5; TRBD2 is a possible D gene (6 bases). Germline V CDR1 and CDR2: MNHEY, SVGAGI. CDR3 length equals 14 residues.

This clone showed up just a few times. V is TRBV5-4 and J is TRBJ1-2; 7 bases line up with TRBD1. The CDR3 has 15 amino acids. The germline CDR1 and CDR2 sequences are SGHNT and YYREEE (reference sequence). The V gene end was trimmed by 4 bases and the J gene end by 8 bases; junction bases not matched to a gene: 14. The CDR3 region is CASSPPDRDSKGYTF. The CDR3, as DNA: TGTGCCAGCAGCCCTCCCGACCGGGACAGTAAAGGCTACACCTTC.

In the case of this clone: Germline is not matched at one junction end, which may reflect a read error. The rearrangement uses TRBV20-1 and TRBJ2-1; TRBD2 matches at 7 bases. Germline loops: CDR1 DFQATT, CDR2 SNEGSKA (reference sequence). There are 11 residues in the CDR3. Written as DNA, the CDR3 is TGCAGTGCTAGAGATTCGGGGGGAGAGCTCTTC. Translated: CSARDSGGELF.

The chain is built from TRBV9 and TRBJ2-7, with TRBD2 matching over 7 bases. The CDR3 sequence is 15 residues long. CDR1 SGDLS and CDR2 YYNGEE come from the germline V gene. V dropped 0 bases and J dropped 3; count of bases not matched to a gene: 6. CDR3 loop: CASSVAGGGDYEQYF. In DNA, the CDR3 is TGTGCCAGCAGCGTAGCGGGCGGGGGAGACTACGAGCAGTACTTC. The variable domain in full, with the rest retrieved from reference TRBV9 and TRBJ2-7, is DSGVTQTPKHLITATGQRVTLRCSPRSGDLSVYWYQQSLDQGLQFLIQYYNGEERAKGNILERFSAQQFPDLHSELNLSSLELGDSALYFCASSVAGGGDYEQYFGPGTRLTVT.

This clone occurred a few times. J is TRBJ2-7 and V is TRBV4-3, with TRBD1 matching over 7 bases. CDR3 length: 15 amino acids. With 5 bases clipped from V and 7 bases from J, the junction kept 14 bases outside the gene matches. CDR1 and CDR2 (germline): LGHNA, YSLEER. CDR3 residues: CASSASGTAGREQYF. In DNA, the CDR3 is TGCGCCAGCAGCGCCTCCGGGACAGCCGGCAGGGAGCAGTACTTC.

The chain has TRBV7-2 and TRBJ2-5; 10 bases line up with TRBD2. This CDR3 region has 18 residues. Germline V CDR1 and CDR2: SGHTA, FQGNSA. V was clipped by 1 base and J by 1 base; unmatched bases: 9. This CDR3 reads CASSLGGIAGGTQETQYF. CDR3 sequence (DNA): TGTGCCAGCAGCTTAGGTGGCATAGCGGGGGGCACCCAAGAGACCCAGTACTTC.

There are a few counts of this clone. V is TRBV6-5 and J is TRBJ2-7; TRBD1 matches 7 bases. V was clipped by 8 bases and J by 2 bases; unmatched bases: 3. Germline CDR1 MNHEY, CDR2 SVGAGI. The CDR3 is 12 amino acids. The CDR3 sequence: CASRQGPYEQYF. In DNA, the CDR3 is TGTGCCAGCCGACAGGGCCCCTACGAGCAGTACTTC.

The V gene is TRBV6-5, the J gene TRBJ1-1, with D possibly being TRBD1 (5 bases). Germline assignment: CDR1 MNHEY and CDR2 SVGAGI. The CDR3 has 11 amino acids. Deletions cut 6 bases from V and 4 bases from J, with 6 bases between. CDR3 nucleotides: TGTGCCAGCAGGGGGGGCACTGAAGCTTTCTTT. It specifies CASRGGTEAFF.

The chain is built from TRBV15 and TRBJ1-1; no reliable D call. Germline CDR1 is LNHNV and CDR2 is YYDKDF (reference sequence). The ends were cut back, 1 base at V and 0 bases at J, with 3 bases in the middle. This CDR3 is 13 amino acids long. DNA of the CDR3: TGTGCCACCAGCAGAGCTCTGAACACTGAAGCTTTCTTT. The encoded protein is CATSRALNTEAFF. The full variable domain, completed using reference TRBV15 and TRBJ1-1, is DAMVIQNPRYQVTQFGKPVTLSCSQTLNHNVMYWYQQKSSQAPKLLFHYYDKDFNNEADTPDNFQSRRPNTSFCFLDIRSPGLGDTAMYLCATSRALNTEAFFGQGTRLTVV.

This clone was seen ten or more times. The rearrangement joins TRBV4-2 to TRBJ2-7; 11 bases match TRBD1. Germline V gives CDR1 LGHNA, CDR2 YNFKEQ. CDR3 size: 16 residues. V was clipped by 0 bases and J by 0 bases; unmatched bases: 1. In nucleotides, the CDR3 is TGTGCCAGCAGCCAAGAGGGGACAGGGGGCTCCTACGAGCAGTACTTC. Residues: CASSQEGTGGSYEQYF.

V and J are TRBV5-4 and TRBJ2-3, with 9 bases matching TRBD2. The CDR3 contains 14 residues. The V gene's germline CDR1 is SGHNT and CDR2 YYREEE (reference sequence). V dropped 2 bases and J dropped 3; count of bases not matched to a gene: 1. The chain's CDR3 is CASSFSGSTDTQYF. As DNA, the CDR3 is TGTGCCAGCAGCTTTAGCGGGAGTACAGATACGCAGTATTTT.

This rearrangement joins TRBV7-9 to TRBJ1-4; 7 nucleotides agree with TRBD1. The V gene's germline CDR1 is SEHNR and CDR2 FQNEAQ (reference sequence). This CDR3 has 15 amino acids. CDR3 residues: CAIRKTGATNEKLFF. The CDR3 DNA reads as TGTGCTATCAGAAAAACAGGGGCAACTAATGAAAAACTGTTTTTT.

The V gene is TRBV6-5, the J gene TRBJ1-1; 10 nucleotides match TRBD1. Germline CDR1 and CDR2: MNHEY and SVGAGI. Trimming took 6 bases from V and 4 from J; bases not matched to a gene: 8. The CDR3 has 15 residues. The CDR3 DNA sequence: TGTGCCAGCAGCCAGGACAGGGGGGGAGTCACTGAAGCTTTCTTT. Encoded protein: CASSQDRGGVTEAFF.

In DNA, the CDR3 is TGTGCCAGCTCCCCAGAAAGCTCCTACGAGCAGTACTTC. It yields the protein CASSPESSYEQYF. The V gene is TRBV7-2, the J gene TRBJ2-7; D not certain. Trimming took off 8 bases at V and 0 bases at J, with 11 bases between the two ends. This CDR3 is built from 13 residues. Germline V CDR1 and CDR2: SGHTA, FQGNSA.

This clone was seen a single time. V usage is TRBV5-4 and J usage is TRBJ1-1; TRBD1 matches at 7 bases. Germline CDR1 and CDR2: SGHNT and YYREEE (reference sequence). V trimming: 4 bases; J trimming: 0 bases; junction bases outside the gene matches: 6. This CDR3 has 15 amino acids. This CDR3 is CASSPTGWLNTEAFF. The CDR3 DNA reads as TGTGCCAGCAGCCCGACAGGGTGGTTGAACACTGAAGCTTTCTTT.